This passage covers 12 T cell receptor beta chains from one sample sequenced in a study of Ad26.COV2.S vaccination and SARS-CoV-2 variants. Only in-frame clones appear in the TCRdb table, and some are missing; sequencing was by immunoSEQ multiplex PCR. The sample yields 150,000 to 200,000 clones, approximately 90% seen once. The source was peripheral blood, collected after recovery from COVID-19. The receptors derive from a human donor who had recovered from COVID-19.

The chain uses TRBV27 and TRBJ2-1, with TRBD2 identical over 13 bases. Germline CDR1 is MNHEY and CDR2 is SMNVEV (reference sequence). Losses at the gene ends were 3 bases for V and 9 bases for J; bases not matched to a gene: 8. The CDR3 has 16 residues. CDR3: CASSFIGLAGVTEQFF. The CDR3 coding sequence is TGTGCCAGCAGTTTCATAGGACTAGCGGGAGTAACTGAGCAGTTCTTC.

This clone was observed a few times. The V call is TRBV5-1, the J call TRBJ2-3; D assignment may be TRBD1 or TRBD2 (6 bases each). The CDR3 sequence is 16 residues long. The V gene's germline CDR1 is SGHRS and CDR2 YFSETQ. Trimming cost V 0 bases and J 1 base, with 12 bases left between them. The DNA of the CDR3 is TGCGCCAGCAGCTTGGTGGGGGGCGCCGGCACAGATACGCAGTATTTT. Translation: CASSLVGGAGTDTQYF.

The chain is built from TRBV27 and TRBJ1-4, with a weak D call TRBD1 (6 bases). V lost 8 bases and J 5 bases, leaving 12 bases between the germline ends. Per the germline V gene, CDR1 is MNHEY and CDR2 is SMNVEV (reference sequence). This CDR3 is built from 13 residues. Written as DNA, the CDR3 is TGTGCCAGCCAGGGGTATCAGAATGAAAAACTGTTTTTT. As protein: CASQGYQNEKLFF.

The chain uses TRBV20-1 and TRBJ1-2; D call uncertain. Trimming stripped 4 bases from V and 3 bases from J, with 6 bases between. The CDR3 is 11 residues long. Germline V lookup: CDR1 DFQATT, CDR2 SNEGSKA (reference sequence). The CDR3 is CSANRHYGYTF. In DNA form, the CDR3 reads TGCAGTGCTAACCGCCACTATGGCTACACCTTC.

The chain combines TRBV11-2 with TRBJ2-5; no clear D. V lost 5 bases, J lost 2 bases, and 3 bases lay in between. Per germline, CDR1 SGHAT and CDR2 FQNNGV. This CDR3 has 11 residues. CDR3 loop: CASSGQETQYF. The CDR3 nucleotides are TGTGCCAGCAGCGGTCAAGAGACCCAGTACTTC. Full variable domain (remainder filled in from reference TRBV11-2 and TRBJ2-5): EAGVAQSPRYKIIEKRQSVAFWCNPISGHATLYWYQQILGQGPKLLIQFQNNGVVDDSQLPKDRFSAERLKGVDSTLKIQPAKLEDSAVYLCASSGQETQYFGPGTRLLVL.

V gene TRBV11-3 combines with J gene TRBJ2-3, with D perhaps matching TRBD1 (5 bases). Trimming cost V 6 bases and J 1 base, with 8 bases left between them. Germline V gives CDR1 SGHNT, CDR2 YENEEA. The CDR3 has 13 residues. The DNA for the CDR3 is TGTGCCAGCAGGGCGACAGGCACAGATACGCAGTATTTT. It codes for CASRATGTDTQYF.

The chain recombines TRBV7-3 with TRBJ1-1; D remains unclear. The CDR3 sequence is 13 residues long. Trimming pared 3 bases from V and 0 bases from J, leaving 5 bases between. Per the germline V gene, CDR1 is SGHTA and CDR2 is FQGTGA. CDR3 in amino acids: CASSFQVNTEAFF. The DNA of the CDR3 is TGTGCCAGCAGCTTCCAGGTGAACACTGAAGCTTTCTTT.

J is TRBJ1-4 and V is TRBV28; 8 nucleotides match TRBD1. The CDR3 has 14 residues. Germline assignment: CDR1 MDHEN and CDR2 SYDVKM. J gave up 10 bases and V 4 bases, and 8 bases lay outside the gene matches. The CDR3 region is CASSSYTGGVKLFF. In nucleotides, the CDR3 is TGTGCCAGCAGTTCGTACACAGGGGGAGTAAAACTGTTTTTT.

The genes are TRBV5-4 and TRBJ2-7; TRBD2 aligns across 12 bases. V was pared by 3 bases and J by 1 base, with 5 bases of the junction left unmatched. The CDR3 spans 16 residues. Germline CDR1 is SGHNT and CDR2 is YYREEE (reference sequence). For the CDR3, the DNA is TGTGCCAGCAGCTCACTGACTAGCGGGGGATCCTACGAGCAGTACTTC. Translated: CASSSLTSGGSYEQYF.

The V and J genes are TRBV2 and TRBJ1-2, with 10 bases fitting TRBD1. The trim removed 1 base at V and 4 bases at J, leaving 3 bases unmatched. Germline CDR1 SNHLY, CDR2 FYNNEI. The CDR3 loop spans 15 amino acids. The CDR3 sequence: CASSEGTGGSYGYTF. The DNA of the CDR3 is TGTGCCAGCAGTGAAGGGACAGGGGGTAGCTATGGCTACACCTTC.

V usage is TRBV29-1 and J usage is TRBJ2-3; the D is unclear. The V gene's germline CDR1 is SQVTM and CDR2 ANQGSEA. Trimming stripped 4 bases from V and 2 bases from J, with 10 bases between. There are 13 residues in the CDR3. CDR3 protein: CSVVGSNTDTQYF. In nucleotides, the CDR3 is TGCAGCGTTGTCGGTTCCAACACAGATACGCAGTATTTT.

This clone was seen more than once but under ten times. The V gene is TRBV19, the J gene TRBJ1-6; 8 bases match TRBD1. The CDR3 totals 13 residues. Trimming removed 7 bases from V and 9 bases from J; junction bases left unmatched: 5. The germline CDR1 and CDR2 sequences are LNHDA and SQIVND (reference sequence). This CDR3 reads CASNDRGTSPLHF. The CDR3 bases are TGTGCCAGTAATGACAGGGGCACTTCACCCCTCCACTTT.